This TCR beta chain derives from a study of PD-L1 blockade in urothelial cancer. As to time point: pretreatment peripheral blood. Sequencing was performed with immunoSEQ multiplex PCR; in TCRdb, only in-frame clones are kept and a portion is missing. Of roughly 50,000 clones listed, roughly 85% were seen once; the top ten hold approximately 14%. Germline-derived CDR1 and CDR2 are SGHVS and FQNEAQ. V lost 5 bases to trimming and J lost 4 bases; unmatched junction nucleotides: 9. This CDR3 spans 16 amino acids. This clone is a singleton in its sample. The chain couples TRBV7-8 to TRBJ2-1, with 9 bases that match TRBD2. This TCR derives from a man in his 70s with urothelial cancer. Sequenced material: PBMCs, taken around atezolizumab (anti-PD-L1) treatment. The CDR3 DNA reads TGTGCCAGCAGCGTTCCGGGACTAGCCTTATACAATGAGCAGTTCTTC. Residues: CASSVPGLALYNEQFF.